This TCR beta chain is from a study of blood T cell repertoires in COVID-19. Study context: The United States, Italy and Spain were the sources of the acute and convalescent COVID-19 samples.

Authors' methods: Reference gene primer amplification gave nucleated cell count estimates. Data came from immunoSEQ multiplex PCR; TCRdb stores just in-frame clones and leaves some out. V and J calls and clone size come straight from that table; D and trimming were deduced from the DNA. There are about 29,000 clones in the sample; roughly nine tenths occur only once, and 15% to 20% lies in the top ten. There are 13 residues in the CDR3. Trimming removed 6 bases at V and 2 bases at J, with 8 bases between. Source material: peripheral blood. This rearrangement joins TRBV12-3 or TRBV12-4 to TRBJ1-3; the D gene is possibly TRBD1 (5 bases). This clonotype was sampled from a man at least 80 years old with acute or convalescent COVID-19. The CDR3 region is CASSRAAGNTIYF. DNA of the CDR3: TGTGCCAGCAGCAGGGCTGCTGGAAACACCATATATTTT.